The 27 T cell receptor beta chains presented below share a single source sample, sequenced in a study of Graves' ophthalmopathy and Graves' hyperthyroidism. From RNA, the CDR3 regions of TCR beta chains were amplified and sequenced. HTBI primers were used in a first-round RT-PCR, which preceded a second-round multiplex PCR. Via MiXCR, TCRdb re-called the multiplex PCR reads, giving one row per CDR3 protein. The table lists about 400,000 distinct CDR3 sequences, roughly 18% of them singletons. Sequenced: peripheral blood. The source is a woman aged 18-29 years with Graves' ophthalmopathy.

This clonotype has a count of ten or more. The CDR3 nucleotides read TGTGCCAGCCGGGGTAGGGACCGAGGGAATTCACCCCTCCACTTT. Translated, it gives CASRGRDRGNSPLHF. This sequence joins TRBV12-3 or TRBV12-4 and TRBJ1-6, with a possible D match to TRBD1 (5 bases). The CDR3 runs to 15 residues. Trimming took 8 bases from V and 7 from J, leaving 18 bases between them.

This clonotype was counted ten times or more. CDR3 coding DNA: TGTGCCAGCCAAAGCCCCGGGACACTTTACGAGCAGTACTTC. It encodes CASQSPGTLYEQYF. V is TRBV25-1 and J is TRBJ2-7; tentative D call: TRBD1 (6 bases). Germline V gives CDR1 MGHDK, CDR2 SYGVNS. CDR3 length: 14 residues. Trimming pared 8 bases from V and 4 bases from J, leaving 18 bases between.

In this sample, this clonotype turned up many times. The rearrangement joins TRBV19 to TRBJ1-1; possible D gene TRBD1, 6 bases. The CDR3 has 13 residues. Germline CDR1 reads LNHDA; CDR2 reads SQIVND (reference sequence). V lost 5 bases, J lost 11 bases, and 18 bases lay in between. The CDR3 spells CASSPSSGVIAFF. The CDR3 bases are TGTGCCAGTAGTCCATCCTCAGGGGTTATTGCTTTCTTT.

This clonotype was detected many times. V and J are TRBV7-9 and TRBJ1-1; 9 nucleotides agree with TRBD1. Trimming at V came to 3 bases and at J to 4 bases, leaving 6 bases not matched to a gene. The germline V gene has CDR1 SEHNR and CDR2 FQNEAQ (reference sequence). CDR3 length: 15 residues. The CDR3 here is CASSFRRQGVTEAFF. The CDR3 DNA follows: TGTGCCAGCAGCTTTAGGAGACAGGGGGTCACTGAAGCTTTCTTT.

This clonotype appeared many times. This chain uses TRBV29-1 with TRBJ2-2, with D perhaps matching TRBD2 (7 bases). Looked up from germline, CDR1 is SQVTM and CDR2 is ANQGSEA. CDR3 length equals 13 residues. Trimming cost V 5 bases and J 4 bases, with 11 bases left between them. CDR3 residues: CSVSRGATGELFF. The CDR3 DNA is TGCAGCGTTTCTCGGGGGGCCACCGGGGAGCTGTTTTTT.

This clonotype appeared a few times. The V call is TRBV12-3 or TRBV12-4, the J call TRBJ2-2, with unresolved D. Trimming stripped 1 base from V and 6 bases from J, with 6 bases between. This CDR3 contains 13 residues. CDR3 DNA: TGTGCCAGCAGTTTAGGTATCTCCGGGGAGCTGTTTTTT. Amino acids: CASSLGISGELFF.

Many counts were recorded for this clonotype. Sequence at one end of the junction differs from germline and may be a read error. The chain links TRBV10-3 to TRBJ1-1; no clear D. The CDR3 consists of 15 residues. Germline lookup yields CDR1 ENHRY and CDR2 SYGVKD. The CDR3 here is CAISESGGANAEAFF. The DNA of the CDR3 is TGTGCCATCAGTGAGTCTGGAGGCGCGAACGCTGAAGCTTTCTTT.

This clonotype was observed once. The chain has TRBV7-9 and TRBJ2-7; 9 bases align to TRBD1. The J segment lost 4 bases and the V segment lost 5 bases, leaving 6 bases of the junction unmatched. The CDR3 spans 14 residues. Looked up from germline, CDR1 is SEHNR and CDR2 is FQNEAQ (reference sequence). CDR3 DNA: TGTGCCAGCAGCGCACCCGGGACAGGGTACGAGCAGTACTTC. It specifies CASSAPGTGYEQYF. The whole variable domain, remainder taken from reference TRBV7-9 and TRBJ2-7, is DTGVSQNPRHKITKRGQNVTFRCDPISEHNRLYWYRQTLGQGPEFLTYFQNEAQLEKSRLLSDRFSAERPKGSFSTLEIQRTEQGDSAMYLCASSAPGTGYEQYFGPGTRLTVT.

The sample holds many counts of this clonotype. The chain uses TRBV6-1 and TRBJ2-7; a possible D gene is TRBD2 (6 bases). Trimming stripped 7 bases from V and 4 bases from J, with 17 bases between. The length of the CDR3 is 14 residues. Germline V lookup: CDR1 MNHNS, CDR2 SASEGT. DNA for the CDR3: TGTGCCAGCAACTTCGAAGGGGCGGGGTACGAGCAGTACTTC. Protein product: CASNFEGAGYEQYF.

A remark on this clonotype: Since no conserved phenylalanine or tryptophan closes the CDR3, a read error is the likely cause. The V gene is TRBV7-2, the J gene TRBJ2-7, with 8 bases lining up with TRBD2. Germline CDR1 reads SGHTA; CDR2 reads FQGNSA. V was pared by 1 base and J by 5 bases, with 7 bases of the junction left unmatched. This CDR3 is built from 15 residues. The CDR3 sequence: CASSLGAGVSNEQYL. Written as DNA, the CDR3 is TGTGCCAGCAGCTTAGGAGCGGGAGTATCGAACGAGCAGTACCTC.

This clonotype was counted at least ten times. The rearrangement joins TRBV6-1 to TRBJ1-4; D perhaps matches TRBD1 (5 bases). V lost 4 bases, J lost 4 bases, and 10 bases lay in between. CDR1 and CDR2 (germline): MNHNS, SASEGT. The CDR3 has 14 residues. The CDR3 loop reads CASSATAYNEKLFF. CDR3 nucleotides: TGTGCCAGCAGTGCGACAGCGTATAATGAAAAACTGTTTTTT.

This clonotype was found a few times. The V and J genes are TRBV12-3 or TRBV12-4 and TRBJ1-5; D not resolved. With 4 bases removed from V and 5 bases from J, the gap between germline ends came to 9 bases. CDR3 size: 13 residues. CDR3 residues: CASSWSNDQPQHF. CDR3 DNA sequence: TGTGCCAGCAGTTGGTCAAACGATCAGCCCCAGCATTTT.

This clonotype was recorded many times. The V gene is TRBV12-3 or TRBV12-4, the J gene TRBJ2-7, with a possible D match to TRBD2 (6 bases). Trimming took off 4 bases at V and 4 bases at J, with 14 bases between the two ends. CDR3 length equals 14 residues. CDR3 protein: CASSWEASHYEQYF. For the CDR3, the DNA is TGTGCCAGCAGTTGGGAGGCTTCTCATTACGAGCAGTACTTC.

This clonotype was seen many times. The V call is TRBV6-1, the J call TRBJ1-5, with unresolved D. The CDR3 has 16 residues. Trimming shortened V by 1 base and J by 7 bases, and 17 bases separated the two germline ends. The germline V gene has CDR1 MNHNS and CDR2 SASEGT. For the CDR3, the DNA is TGTGCCAGCAGTGAAGACCCGACAAGGTTCTGGCAGCCCCAGCATTTT. This translates into CASSEDPTRFWQPQHF.

This clonotype was recorded many times. The chain carries TRBV11-2 and TRBJ2-5; 8 nucleotides agree with TRBD1. The CDR3 sequence is 18 residues long. CDR1 is SGHAT and CDR2 is FQNNGV in the germline V gene. Unmatched junction bases numbered 17, after V lost 5 bases and J lost 3 bases. The CDR3 loop reads CASSGQGPEWGLKETQYF. In nucleotides, the CDR3 is TGTGCCAGCAGCGGACAGGGACCCGAGTGGGGCTTAAAAGAGACCCAGTACTTC.

In this sample, this clonotype turned up many times. The chain joins TRBV15 to TRBJ2-7, with a possible D match to TRBD2 (5 bases). The germline V gene encodes CDR1 LNHNV and CDR2 YYDKDF (reference sequence). Trimming took off 0 bases at V and 3 bases at J, with 12 bases between the two ends. The CDR3 has 15 amino acids. CDR3 sequence reads: CATSRDPGFLYEQYF. The CDR3 nucleotides are TGTGCCACCAGCAGAGATCCGGGGTTCCTCTACGAGCAGTACTTC.

V gene TRBV28 combines with J gene TRBJ2-7, with TRBD1 matching over 7 bases. CDR3 length equals 14 residues. Germline V CDR1 and CDR2: MDHEN, SYDVKM. With 6 bases clipped from V and 2 bases from J, the junction kept 7 bases outside the gene matches. In DNA, the CDR3 is TGTGCCAGCAGCCTACAGGGGTACGCCTACGAGCAGTACTTC. Its protein is CASSLQGYAYEQYF.

Ten or more counts support this clonotype. The rearrangement joins TRBV6-5 to TRBJ2-2, with D possibly TRBD1 on 6 matching bases. Looked up from germline, CDR1 is MNHEY and CDR2 is SVGAGI. The CDR3 covers 13 residues. V dropped 6 bases and J dropped 5 bases, with 10 bases sitting between them. Here the CDR3 reads CASRVTGTGELFF. Written as DNA, the CDR3 is TGTGCCAGCAGGGTTACAGGGACCGGGGAGCTGTTTTTT.

This clonotype was recorded at least ten times. This chain joins TRBV7-8 and TRBJ1-5; unclear D gene. The V and J ends lost 2 bases and 4 bases respectively, with 15 bases between them. Germline V gene sequence: CDR1 SGHVS, CDR2 FQNEAQ. The CDR3 runs 16 residues. CDR3 sequence (DNA): TGTGCCAGCAGCTTAACTAAGACGGACGGGAATCAGCCCCAGCATTTT. It yields the protein CASSLTKTDGNQPQHF.

The chain recombines TRBV12-3 or TRBV12-4 with TRBJ1-5; 12 bases line up with TRBD1. V was clipped by 4 bases and J by 6 bases; unmatched bases: 7. This CDR3 is 16 amino acids long. The CDR3 region is CASSSPGQGAGQPQHF. The CDR3 region has the DNA TGTGCCAGCAGTTCTCCGGGACAGGGGGCGGGTCAGCCCCAGCATTTT.

At least ten counts were recorded for this clonotype. The gene calls are TRBV7-2 and TRBJ2-5, with 7 bases lining up with TRBD1. V lost 1 base to trimming and J lost 2 bases; unmatched junction nucleotides: 7. CDR3 size: 16 residues. Germline V gene data show CDR1 as SGHTA and CDR2 as FQGNSA. The CDR3 here is CASSLGGTEGQETQYF. The DNA of the CDR3 is TGTGCCAGCAGCTTAGGTGGGACAGAGGGTCAAGAGACCCAGTACTTC.

At least ten counts were recorded for this clonotype. V usage is TRBV7-2 and J usage is TRBJ2-7; TRBD1 is a possible D gene (6 bases). Trimming removed 5 bases at V and 7 bases at J, with 12 bases between. The CDR3 extends over 12 amino acids. Germline CDR1 reads SGHTA; CDR2 reads FQGNSA. The CDR3, as DNA: TGTGCCAGCAGCGAGGACAGCTGGGAGCAGTACTTC. Amino acid sequence: CASSEDSWEQYF.

This clonotype was detected many times. The chain combines TRBV19 with TRBJ2-7, with TRBD1 matching over 12 bases. Germline-derived CDR1 and CDR2 are LNHDA and SQIVND (reference sequence). This CDR3 is built from 16 residues. With 5 bases clipped from V and 5 bases from J, the junction kept 10 bases outside the gene matches. CDR3 in amino acids: CASSRREGTGGNEQYF. In DNA form, the CDR3 reads TGTGCCAGTAGTCGGCGCGAGGGGACAGGGGGCAACGAGCAGTACTTC.

The J gene is TRBJ1-2, the V gene TRBV7-9, with D maybe TRBD1 (5 bases). This CDR3 spans 12 amino acids. The germline CDR1 and CDR2 sequences are SEHNR and FQNEAQ (reference sequence). V lost 7 bases and J lost 4, with 10 bases in between. In DNA form, the CDR3 reads TGTGCCAGCACTAGAGGGGCCTATGGCTACACCTTC. It codes for CASTRGAYGYTF.

In its sample, this clonotype was seen a few times. V is TRBV2 and J is TRBJ1-5, with D perhaps matching TRBD1 (6 bases). Per germline, CDR1 SNHLY and CDR2 FYNNEI. V was clipped by 4 bases and J by 1 base, with 8 bases between them. The CDR3 contains 14 residues. CDR3 amino acids: CASSGQASNQPQHF. In DNA, the CDR3 is TGTGCCAGCAGTGGACAGGCAAGCAATCAGCCCCAGCATTTT. Drawing the rest from reference TRBV2 and TRBJ1-5, the complete variable domain is EPEVTQTPSHQVTQMGQEVILRCVPISNHLYFYWYRQILGQKVEFLVSFYNNEISEKSEIFDDQFSVERPDGSNFTLKIRSTKLEDSAMYFCASSGQASNQPQHFGDGTRLSIL.

The chain has TRBV24-1 and TRBJ1-2; possibly TRBD1 for D (5 bases). Trimming left V 3 bases short and J 5 bases short, with 15 bases between. This CDR3 region has 15 residues. The germline gives CDR1 KGHDR, CDR2 SFDVKD. The CDR3 bases are TGTGCCACCAGTGATCCCAGGGTGGAGGAATATGGCTACACCTTC. Translation gives CATSDPRVEEYGYTF.

In this sample, this clonotype turned up a few times. The J gene is TRBJ2-7, the V gene TRBV7-8, with D perhaps TRBD2 (5 bases). The CDR3 totals 14 residues. Germline CDR1 and CDR2: SGHVS and FQNEAQ. The V and J ends lost 6 bases and 9 bases respectively, with 21 bases between them. The CDR3: CASSSRVTNLGQYF. The CDR3 coding sequence is TGTGCCAGCAGTTCGCGGGTGACCAATCTGGGGCAGTACTTC.